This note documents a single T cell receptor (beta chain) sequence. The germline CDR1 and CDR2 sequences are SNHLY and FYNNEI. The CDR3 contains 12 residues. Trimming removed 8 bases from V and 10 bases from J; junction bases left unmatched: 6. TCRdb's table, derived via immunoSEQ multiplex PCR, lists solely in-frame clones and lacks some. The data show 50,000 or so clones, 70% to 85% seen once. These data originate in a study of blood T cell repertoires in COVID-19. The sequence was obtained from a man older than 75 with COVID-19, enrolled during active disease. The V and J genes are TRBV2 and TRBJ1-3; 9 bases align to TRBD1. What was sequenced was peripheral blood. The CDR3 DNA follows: TGTGCCAGCGCGGACAGGGGACAGACCATATATTTT. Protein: CASADRGQTIYF.